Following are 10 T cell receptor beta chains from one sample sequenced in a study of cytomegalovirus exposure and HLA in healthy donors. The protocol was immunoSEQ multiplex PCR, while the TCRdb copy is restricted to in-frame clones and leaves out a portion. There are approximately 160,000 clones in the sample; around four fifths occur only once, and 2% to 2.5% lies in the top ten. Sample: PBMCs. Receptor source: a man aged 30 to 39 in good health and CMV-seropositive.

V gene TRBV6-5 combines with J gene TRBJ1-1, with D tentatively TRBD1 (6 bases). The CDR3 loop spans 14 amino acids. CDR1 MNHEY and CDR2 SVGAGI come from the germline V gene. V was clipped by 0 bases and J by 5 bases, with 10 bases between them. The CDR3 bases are TGTGCCAGCAGTTACTCGACGAGGGGGACTGAAGCTTTCTTT. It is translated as CASSYSTRGTEAFF.

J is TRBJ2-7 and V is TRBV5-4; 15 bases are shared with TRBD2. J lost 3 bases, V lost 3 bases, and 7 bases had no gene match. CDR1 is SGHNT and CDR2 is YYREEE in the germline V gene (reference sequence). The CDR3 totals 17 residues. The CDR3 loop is CASSSGTSGGTIYEQYF. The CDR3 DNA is TGTGCCAGCAGCTCCGGGACTAGCGGGGGGACTATCTACGAGCAGTACTTC. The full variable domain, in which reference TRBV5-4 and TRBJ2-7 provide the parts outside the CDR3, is ETGVTQSPTHLIKTRGQQVTLRCSSQSGHNTVSWYQQALGQGPQFIFQYYREEENGRGNFPPRFSGLQFPNYSSELNVNALELDDSALYLCASSSGTSGGTIYEQYFGPGTRLTVT.

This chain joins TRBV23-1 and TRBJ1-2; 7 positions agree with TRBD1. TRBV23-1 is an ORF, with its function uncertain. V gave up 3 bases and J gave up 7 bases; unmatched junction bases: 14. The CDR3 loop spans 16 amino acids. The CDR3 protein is CASSHPPDREVLGYTF. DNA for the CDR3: TGCGCCAGCAGTCACCCCCCCGACAGGGAGGTCCTTGGCTACACCTTC.

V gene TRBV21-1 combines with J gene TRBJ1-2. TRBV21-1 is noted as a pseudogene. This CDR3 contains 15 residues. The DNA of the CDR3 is TGTGCCAGCAGCAAAGACGGGACTTTAGAAAGTGGCTACACCTTC. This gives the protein CASSKDGTLESGYTF.

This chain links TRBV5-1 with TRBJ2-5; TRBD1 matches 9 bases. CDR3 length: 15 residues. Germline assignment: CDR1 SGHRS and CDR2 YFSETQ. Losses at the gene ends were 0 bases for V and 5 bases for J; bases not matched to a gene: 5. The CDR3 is CASSLGGQGWETQYF. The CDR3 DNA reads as TGCGCCAGCAGCTTGGGGGGACAGGGTTGGGAGACCCAGTACTTC.

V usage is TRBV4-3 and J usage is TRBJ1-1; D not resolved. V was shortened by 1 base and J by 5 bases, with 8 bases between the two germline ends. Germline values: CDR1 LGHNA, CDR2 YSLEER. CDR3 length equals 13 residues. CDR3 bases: TGCGCCAGCAGCCAAGGCGGAAGGACTGAAGCTTTCTTT. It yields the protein CASSQGGRTEAFF.

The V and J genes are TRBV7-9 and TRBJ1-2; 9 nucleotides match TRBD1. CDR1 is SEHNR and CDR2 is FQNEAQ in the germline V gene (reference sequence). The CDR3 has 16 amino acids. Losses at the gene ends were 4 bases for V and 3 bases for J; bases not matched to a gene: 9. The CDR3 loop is CASSSDRGRFHYGYTF. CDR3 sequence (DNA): TGTGCCAGCAGCTCGGACAGGGGAAGGTTTCACTATGGCTACACCTTC.

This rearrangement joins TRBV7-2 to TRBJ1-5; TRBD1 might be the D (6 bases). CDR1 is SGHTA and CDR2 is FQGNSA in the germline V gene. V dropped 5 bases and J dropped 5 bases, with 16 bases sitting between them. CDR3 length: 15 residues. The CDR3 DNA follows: TGTGCCAGCAGCCCCGAGACAGGAGCCTATCAGCCCCAGCATTTT. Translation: CASSPETGAYQPQHF.

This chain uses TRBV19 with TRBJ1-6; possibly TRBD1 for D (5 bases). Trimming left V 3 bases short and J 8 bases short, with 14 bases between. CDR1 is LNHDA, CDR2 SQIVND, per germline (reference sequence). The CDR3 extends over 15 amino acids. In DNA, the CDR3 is TGTGCCAGTAGTATGGGGGGACGAGGAGATTCACCCCTCCACTTT. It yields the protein CASSMGGRGDSPLHF. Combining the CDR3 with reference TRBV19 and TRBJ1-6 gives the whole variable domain DGGITQSPKYLFRKEGQNVTLSCEQNLNHDAMYWYRQDPGQGLRLIYYSQIVNDFQKGDIAEGYSVSREKKESFPLTVTSAQKNPTAFYLCASSMGGRGDSPLHFGNGTRLTVT.

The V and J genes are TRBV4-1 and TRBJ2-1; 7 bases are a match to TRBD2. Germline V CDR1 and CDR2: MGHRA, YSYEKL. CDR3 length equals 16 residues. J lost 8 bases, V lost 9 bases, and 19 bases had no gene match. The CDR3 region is CASTPGRGKGSDEQFF. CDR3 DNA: TGCGCCAGTACACCCGGGCGGGGGAAAGGATCCGATGAGCAGTTCTTC.